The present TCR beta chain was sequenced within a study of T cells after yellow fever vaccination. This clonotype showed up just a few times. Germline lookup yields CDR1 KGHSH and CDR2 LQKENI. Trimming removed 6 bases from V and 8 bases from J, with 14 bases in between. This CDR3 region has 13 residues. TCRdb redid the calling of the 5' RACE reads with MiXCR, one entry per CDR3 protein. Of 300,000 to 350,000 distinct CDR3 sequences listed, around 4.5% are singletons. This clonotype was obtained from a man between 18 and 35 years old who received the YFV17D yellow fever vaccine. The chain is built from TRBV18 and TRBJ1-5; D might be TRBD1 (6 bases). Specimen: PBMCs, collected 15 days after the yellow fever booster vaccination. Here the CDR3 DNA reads TGTGCCAGCTCGAGGAGGGGGTTGGAGCCCCAGCATTTT. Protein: CASSRRGLEPQHF.